This T cell receptor beta chain was obtained from a study of vaccination effects on CD4 cells after COVID-19. Study context: Each participant was given two doses of one vaccine (BNT162b2 or mRNA-1273).

Sequencing used immunoSEQ multiplex PCR; TCRdb keeps in-frame clones, though not all of them. The repertoire consists of tens of thousands of clones, with roughly four fifths occurring once and the leading ten covering approximately 2%. This clone was detected a few times. The target antigen is unknown. Study-level results: Pronounced clonal contraction occurred in clones induced by infection and by vaccine late after vaccination.

V was trimmed by 0 bases and J by 5 bases, leaving 14 bases between them. The CDR3 is 15 amino acids. Germline CDR1 is GTSNPN and CDR2 is SVGIG (reference sequence). After expansion with viral peptide pools in the ViraFEST assay, antigen-specific CD4+ T cells were sequenced. Following 10 days of culture, CD4+ T cells were isolated. The sequence derives from a human donor who received a COVID-19 vaccine. The chain employs TRBV30 and TRBJ2-1; a weak D match, TRBD2 (5 bases). This specimen consisted of CD4+ T cells from PBMCs cultured with HCoV-229E spike peptides, obtained before COVID-19 vaccination. CDR3 nucleotides: TGTGCCTGGAGTGTACGTGGGAGTGGTCACAATGAGCAGTTCTTC. It specifies CAWSVRGSGHNEQFF.